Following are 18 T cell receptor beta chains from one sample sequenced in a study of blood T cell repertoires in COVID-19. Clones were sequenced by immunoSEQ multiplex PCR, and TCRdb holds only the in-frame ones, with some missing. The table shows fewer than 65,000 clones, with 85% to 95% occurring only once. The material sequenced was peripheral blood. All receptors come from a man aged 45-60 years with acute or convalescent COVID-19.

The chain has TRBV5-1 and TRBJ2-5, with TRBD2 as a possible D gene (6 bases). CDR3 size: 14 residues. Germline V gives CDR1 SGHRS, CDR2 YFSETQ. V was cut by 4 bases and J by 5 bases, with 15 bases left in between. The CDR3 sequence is CASSGGTIGETQYF. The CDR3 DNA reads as TGCGCCAGCAGCGGGGGGACGATAGGGGAGACCCAGTACTTC.

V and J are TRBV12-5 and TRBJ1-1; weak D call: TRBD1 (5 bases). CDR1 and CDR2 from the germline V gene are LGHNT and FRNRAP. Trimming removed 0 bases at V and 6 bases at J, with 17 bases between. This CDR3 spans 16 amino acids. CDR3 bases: TGTGCTAGTGGTTTGGTACCAGGCAGGGTTTTATCTGAAGCTTTCTTT. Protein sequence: CASGLVPGRVLSEAFF.

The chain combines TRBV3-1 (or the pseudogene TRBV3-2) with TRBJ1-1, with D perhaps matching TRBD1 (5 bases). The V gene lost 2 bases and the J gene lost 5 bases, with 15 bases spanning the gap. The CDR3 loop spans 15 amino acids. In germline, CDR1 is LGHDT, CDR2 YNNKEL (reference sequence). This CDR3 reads CASSQKGGARTEAFF. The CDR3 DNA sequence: TGTGCCAGCAGCCAAAAAGGCGGGGCGAGGACTGAAGCTTTCTTT.

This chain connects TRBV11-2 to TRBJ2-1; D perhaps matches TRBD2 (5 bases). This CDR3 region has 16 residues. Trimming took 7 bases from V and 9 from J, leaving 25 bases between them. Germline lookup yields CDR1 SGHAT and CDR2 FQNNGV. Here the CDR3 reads CASTQSSEPLSGEQFF. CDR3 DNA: TGTGCCAGCACCCAGAGTAGCGAACCGTTGAGTGGTGAGCAGTTCTTC.

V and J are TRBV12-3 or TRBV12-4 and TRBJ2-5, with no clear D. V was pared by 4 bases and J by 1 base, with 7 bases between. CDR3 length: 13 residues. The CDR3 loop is CASSSAIQETQYF. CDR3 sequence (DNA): TGTGCCAGCAGTTCAGCTATCCAAGAGACCCAGTACTTC.

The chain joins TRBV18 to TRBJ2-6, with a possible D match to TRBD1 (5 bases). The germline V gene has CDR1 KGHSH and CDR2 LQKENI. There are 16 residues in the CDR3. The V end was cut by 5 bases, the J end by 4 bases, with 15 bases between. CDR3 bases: TGTGCCAGCTCAACCTCCCTAGGGGCCGGGGCCAACGTCCTGACTTTC. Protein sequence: CASSTSLGAGANVLTF.

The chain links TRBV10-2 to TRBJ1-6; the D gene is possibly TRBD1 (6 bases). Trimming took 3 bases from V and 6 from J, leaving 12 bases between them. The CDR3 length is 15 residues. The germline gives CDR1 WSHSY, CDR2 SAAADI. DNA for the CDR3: TGCGCCAGCAGTGACACAGGGTCAGGTAATTCACCCCTCCACTTT. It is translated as CASSDTGSGNSPLHF.

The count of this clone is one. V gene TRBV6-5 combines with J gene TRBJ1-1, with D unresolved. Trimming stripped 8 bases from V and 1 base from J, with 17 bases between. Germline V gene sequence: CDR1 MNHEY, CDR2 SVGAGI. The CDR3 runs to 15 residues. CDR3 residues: CASGPGRYSNTEAFF. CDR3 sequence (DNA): TGTGCCAGCGGTCCGGGGAGATATTCGAACACTGAAGCTTTCTTT.

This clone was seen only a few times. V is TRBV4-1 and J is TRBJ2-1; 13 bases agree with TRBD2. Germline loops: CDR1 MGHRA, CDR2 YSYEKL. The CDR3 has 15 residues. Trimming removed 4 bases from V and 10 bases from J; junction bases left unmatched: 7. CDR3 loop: CASSPRTSGRGEQFF. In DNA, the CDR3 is TGCGCCAGCAGCCCGCGGACTAGCGGGAGAGGCGAGCAGTTCTTC.

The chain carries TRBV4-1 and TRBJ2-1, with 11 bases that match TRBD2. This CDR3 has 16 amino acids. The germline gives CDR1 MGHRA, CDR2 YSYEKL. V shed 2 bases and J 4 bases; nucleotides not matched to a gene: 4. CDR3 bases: TGCGCCAGCAGCCAACCTAGCGGGAGGCGGTACAATGAGCAGTTCTTC. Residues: CASSQPSGRRYNEQFF.

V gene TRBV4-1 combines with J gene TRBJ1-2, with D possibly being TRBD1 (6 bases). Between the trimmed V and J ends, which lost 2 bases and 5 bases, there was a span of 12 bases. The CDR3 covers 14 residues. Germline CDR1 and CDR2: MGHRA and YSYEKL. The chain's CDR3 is CASSQPNQGYGYTF. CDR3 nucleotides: TGCGCCAGCAGCCAACCCAACCAGGGGTATGGCTACACCTTC.

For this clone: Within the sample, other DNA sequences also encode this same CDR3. The CDR3 here is CASSIGTGGGETQYF. CDR3 DNA sequence: TGTGCCAGTAGTATAGGGACAGGGGGCGGGGAGACCCAGTACTTC. The chain is built from TRBV19 and TRBJ2-5, with 11 bases lining up with TRBD1. Germline-derived CDR1 and CDR2 are LNHDA and SQIVND (reference sequence). J lost 5 bases, V lost 1 base, and 3 bases had no gene match. This CDR3 spans 15 amino acids.

CDR3 nucleotide sequence: TGCAGCGTTGAAGATCCGGCTGGGGCCAACGTCCTGACTTTC. Protein sequence: CSVEDPAGANVLTF. The rearrangement links TRBV29-1 to TRBJ2-6; D call uncertain. The CDR3 spans 14 residues. Germline values: CDR1 SQVTM, CDR2 ANQGSEA. Trimming cost V 0 bases and J 2 bases, with 5 bases left between them.

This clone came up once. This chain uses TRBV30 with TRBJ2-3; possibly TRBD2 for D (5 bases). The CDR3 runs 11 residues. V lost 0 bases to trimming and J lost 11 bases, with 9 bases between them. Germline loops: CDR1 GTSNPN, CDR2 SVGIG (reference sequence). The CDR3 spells CAWSVEEGQYF. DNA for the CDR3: TGTGCCTGGAGTGTCGAAGAGGGGCAGTATTTT.

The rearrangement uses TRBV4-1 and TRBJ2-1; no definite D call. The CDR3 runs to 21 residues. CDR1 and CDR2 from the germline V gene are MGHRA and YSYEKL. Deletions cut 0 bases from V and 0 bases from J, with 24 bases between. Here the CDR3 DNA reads TGCGCCAGCAGCCAAGATGGCCCAGGCACGATTTCCGGAAGCTCCTACAATGAGCAGTTCTTC. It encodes CASSQDGPGTISGSSYNEQFF.

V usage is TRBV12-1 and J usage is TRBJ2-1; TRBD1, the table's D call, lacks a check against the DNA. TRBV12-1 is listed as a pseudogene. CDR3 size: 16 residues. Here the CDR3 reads CASSFAASLSYNEQFF. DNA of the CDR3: TGTGCCAGCAGCTTTGCGGCCAGTTTATCCTACAATGAGCAGTTCTTC.

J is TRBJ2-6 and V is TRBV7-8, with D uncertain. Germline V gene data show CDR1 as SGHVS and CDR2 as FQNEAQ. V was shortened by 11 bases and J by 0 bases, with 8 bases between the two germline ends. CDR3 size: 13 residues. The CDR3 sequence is CAGQVSGANVLTF. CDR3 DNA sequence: TGTGCCGGCCAAGTCTCTGGGGCCAACGTCCTGACTTTC.

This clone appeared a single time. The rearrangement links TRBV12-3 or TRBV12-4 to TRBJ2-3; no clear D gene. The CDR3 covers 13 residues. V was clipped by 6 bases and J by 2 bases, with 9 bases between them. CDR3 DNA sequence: TGTGCCAGCAGGCGGCTAGACACAGATACGCAGTATTTT. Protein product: CASRRLDTDTQYF.